The clone carrying this T cell receptor beta chain was counted only a few times. Its antigen is not known. Both 60 Vbeta primers and 13 Jbeta primers went into the PCR. TCRdb's copy holds only in-frame clones and misses some; the assay was immunoSEQ multiplex PCR. The sample consists of 130,000 to 150,000 clones, approximately 74% of them appearing once. The data were obtained in a study of cytomegalovirus exposure and HLA in healthy donors. Study-wide results and limits: The records held CMV serostatus as the only immune exposure information.

Germline V gene data show CDR1 as MNHNS and CDR2 as SASEGT. Trimming took 2 bases from V and 2 from J, leaving 12 bases between them. The CDR3 length is 15 residues. This TCR was recovered from a man younger than 35 in good health and CMV-seropositive. This chain joins TRBV6-1 and TRBJ2-5, with D maybe TRBD1 (6 bases). Source material: PBMCs. This chain's CDR3 is CASSERAGDQETQYF. CDR3 nucleotides: TGTGCCAGCAGTGAAAGGGCAGGGGATCAAGAGACCCAGTACTTC.